The T cell receptor (beta chain) under discussion was sequenced for a study of blood T cell repertoires in COVID-19. Study in general: Samples of COVID-19 (acute and convalescent) were obtained from the United States, Italy and Spain. Sample material is recorded as cDNA or gDNA derived from T cells, B-cell-depleted T cells, or PBMCs.

Authors' methods: Estimation of nucleated cell counts relied on the amplification of reference gene primers. The method was immunoSEQ multiplex PCR; TCRdb's version includes in-frame clones alone and lacks a portion of them. V, J and clone size are those of that table, while D and trimming were read from the DNA. The profile shows fewer than 250,000 clones, 83% of them singletons. V lost 6 bases, J lost 6 bases, and 14 bases lay in between. CDR3 length: 14 amino acids. Germline V gives CDR1 LGHNT, CDR2 FRNRAP. This TCR derives from a woman in her 40s with active or convalescent COVID-19. Sequences were obtained from peripheral blood. The chain has TRBV12-5 and TRBJ1-4, with unresolved D. The chain's CDR3 is CASGAGLSDEKLFF. CDR3 DNA sequence: TGTGCTAGTGGCGCCGGGTTGAGTGATGAAAAACTGTTTTTT. Full variable domain (rest looked up from reference TRBV12-5 and TRBJ1-4): DARVTQTPRHKVTEMGQEVTMRCQPILGHNTVFWYRQTMMQGLELLAYFRNRAPLDDSGMPKDRFSAEMPDATLATLKIQPSEPRDSAVYFCASGAGLSDEKLFFGSGTQLSVL.